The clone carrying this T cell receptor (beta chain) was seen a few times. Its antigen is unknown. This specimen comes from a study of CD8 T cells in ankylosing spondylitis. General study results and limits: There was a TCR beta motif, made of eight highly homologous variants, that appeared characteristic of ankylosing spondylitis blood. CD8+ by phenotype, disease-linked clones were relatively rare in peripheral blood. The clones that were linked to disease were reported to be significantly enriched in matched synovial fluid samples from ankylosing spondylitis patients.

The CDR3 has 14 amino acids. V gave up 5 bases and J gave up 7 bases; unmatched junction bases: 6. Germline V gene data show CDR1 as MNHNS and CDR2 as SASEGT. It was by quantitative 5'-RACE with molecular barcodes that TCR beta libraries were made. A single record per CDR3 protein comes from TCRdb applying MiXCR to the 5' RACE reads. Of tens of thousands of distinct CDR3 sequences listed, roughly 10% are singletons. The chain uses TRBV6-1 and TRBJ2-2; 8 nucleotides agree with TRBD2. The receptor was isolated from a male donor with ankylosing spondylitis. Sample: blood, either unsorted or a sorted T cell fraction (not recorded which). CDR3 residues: CASSPTGGDGELFF. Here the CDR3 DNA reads TGTGCCAGCAGTCCCACGGGGGGGGACGGGGAGCTGTTTTTT.